This T cell receptor beta chain was sequenced during a study of CD8 T cells in Susac syndrome. This CDR3 is built from 14 residues. V shed 1 base and J shed 6 bases, with 13 bases lying between them. Germline lookup yields CDR1 SEHNR and CDR2 FQNEAQ (reference sequence). An amount of RNA that ranged from about 0.45 to 1 ug was reverse transcribed with random hexamers. The CDR3 of TCR beta was amplified by immunoSEQ multiplex PCR across 54 Vbeta and 13 Jbeta. TCRdb redid the calling of the immunoSEQ multiplex PCR reads with MiXCR, one entry per CDR3 protein. Here the sample spans about 190,000 distinct CDR3 sequences, 80% to 95% being singletons. The controls, all healthy donors, were matched for age and sex.

The sequenced sample was CD4+ T cells from PBMCs. This clonotype was sampled from a human donor in good health. This sequence joins TRBV7-9 and TRBJ2-7, with D possibly matching TRBD2 (7 bases). The CDR3 sequence: CASSLEGGSAEQYF. CDR3 coding DNA: TGTGCCAGCAGCTTAGAGGGGGGGAGCGCCGAGCAGTACTTC.